This T cell receptor beta chain derives from a study of breast tumors, draining lymph nodes, adjacent tissues. TCRdb re-analysed the multiplex PCR reads in MiXCR, keeping a single row per CDR3 protein. The table includes 170,000 or so distinct CDR3 sequences, 30% to 35% detected once. Concerning this clonotype itself: The antigen is not known. A read error may produce the germline difference seen at one junction end.

The lymph nodes were axillary draining lymph nodes from breast cancer patients. The CDR3 runs to 12 residues. Germline loops: CDR1 MNHNS, CDR2 SASEGT. Whole-study findings and limits: The data were judged consistent with most tumor T cells coming from lymph node and expanding in tumor.

The V gene is TRBV6-1, the J gene TRBJ2-7; D uncertain. The sequencing sample was made of axillary lymph node tissue. The sequence was obtained from a female donor with breast cancer. Some clones in this sample may be carry-over from other donors' samples. The CDR3 bases are TGTGCCAGCAGTCCTCGCCTCTGGTTACGTGACTTC. Amino acids: CASSPRLWLRDF.